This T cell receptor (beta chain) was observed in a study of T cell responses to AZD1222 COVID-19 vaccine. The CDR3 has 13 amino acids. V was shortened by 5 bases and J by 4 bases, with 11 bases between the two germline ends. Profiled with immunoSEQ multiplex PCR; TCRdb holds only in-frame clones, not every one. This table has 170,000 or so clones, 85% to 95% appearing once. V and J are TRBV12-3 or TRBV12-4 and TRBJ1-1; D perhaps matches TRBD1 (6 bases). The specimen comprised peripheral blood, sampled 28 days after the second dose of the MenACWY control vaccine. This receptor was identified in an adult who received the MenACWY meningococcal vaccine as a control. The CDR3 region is CASSISGATEAFF. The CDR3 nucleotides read TGTGCCAGCAGTATCTCAGGGGCCACTGAAGCTTTCTTT.